A single sample is the source of the 29 T cell receptor beta chains below, sequenced in a study of T cell responses to AZD1222 COVID-19 vaccine. Sequencing used immunoSEQ multiplex PCR; TCRdb keeps in-frame clones, though not all of them. Here the sample spans 86,000 or so clones, 70% to 90% being singletons. Sequences were derived from peripheral blood, sampled 28 days after the second AZD1222 dose. The origin of the receptors is an adult who received the AZD1222 COVID-19 vaccine.

This rearrangement joins TRBV20-1 to TRBJ1-2, with TRBD1 as a possible D gene (5 bases). Trimming shortened V by 3 bases and J by 6 bases, and 17 bases separated the two germline ends. The length of the CDR3 is 14 residues. Germline V gene lookup returns CDR1 DFQATT and CDR2 SNEGSKA (reference sequence). Written as DNA, the CDR3 is TGCAGTGCTAGTCACCAGGGAATACGGGATGGCTACACCTTC. This gives the protein CSASHQGIRDGYTF.

V is TRBV14 and J is TRBJ2-1, with TRBD2 matching 8 bases. This CDR3 contains 15 residues. Germline values: CDR1 SGHDN, CDR2 FVKESK. Trimming at V came to 6 bases and at J to 5 bases, leaving 9 bases not matched to a gene. CDR3 DNA sequence: TGTGCCAGCAGGAAACTAGCGGCTCCTGACAATGAGCAGTTCTTC. Translation: CASRKLAAPDNEQFF.

The chain couples TRBV11-1 to TRBJ2-1; tentative D call: TRBD2 (6 bases). V dropped 6 bases and J dropped 4 bases, with 16 bases sitting between them. The CDR3 is 15 residues long. Germline lookup yields CDR1 SGHAT and CDR2 FQDESV (reference sequence). The CDR3 DNA sequence: TGTGCCAGCAGAAAACGGGAGATATCGTACAATGAGCAGTTCTTC. This sequence encodes CASRKREISYNEQFF.

The gene calls are TRBV21-1 and TRBJ1-1. TRBV21-1 is classified as a pseudogene. CDR3 length: 14 residues. In DNA form, the CDR3 reads TGTGCCAGCAGCAGAAGGGTGGGGAGCACTGAAGCTTTCTTT. It translates to CASSRRVGSTEAFF.

The rearrangement uses TRBV5-6 and TRBJ1-6; D remains unclear. V lost 1 base and J 6 bases, leaving 20 bases between the germline ends. The CDR3 sequence is 18 residues long. CDR1 is SGHDT and CDR2 is YYEEEE in the germline V gene. CDR3 in DNA: TGTGCCAGCAGCTTGACCAGAATCTTCGGGGATTCTAATTCACCCCTCCACTTT. It encodes CASSLTRIFGDSNSPLHF.

This chain connects TRBV25-1 to TRBJ1-2; 7 positions agree with TRBD1. In germline, CDR1 is MGHDK, CDR2 SYGVNS. Trimming cost V 2 bases and J 3 bases; bases outside gene matches: 3. CDR3 length: 14 amino acids. CDR3 protein: CASSEGGTDYGYTF. CDR3 nucleotide sequence: TGTGCCAGCAGTGAAGGGGGGACAGACTATGGCTACACCTTC.

The table lists this clone with a count of one. The chain couples TRBV11-2 to TRBJ1-3, with 8 nucleotides matching TRBD1. Trimming cost V 5 bases and J 4 bases; bases outside gene matches: 10. Germline CDR1 SGHAT, CDR2 FQNNGV. The CDR3 spans 16 residues. The CDR3, as DNA: TGTGCCAGCAGCGGAATCCAGGGGGCGCGGGGAAACACCATATATTTT. Amino acid sequence: CASSGIQGARGNTIYF.

The chain links TRBV2 to TRBJ1-1; D is ambiguous. V was trimmed by 2 bases and J by 6 bases, leaving 13 bases between them. Germline V gene lookup returns CDR1 SNHLY and CDR2 FYNNEI. The CDR3 has 14 residues. CDR3 sequence reads: CASSETGFRAEAFF. As DNA, the CDR3 is TGTGCCAGCAGTGAAACGGGGTTTAGGGCTGAAGCTTTCTTT.

This clone was seen more than once but under ten times. The V gene is TRBV7-2, the J gene TRBJ1-4; 7 bases fit TRBD1. CDR3 length: 14 amino acids. Germline-derived CDR1 and CDR2 are SGHTA and FQGNSA. With 7 bases clipped from V and 7 bases from J, the junction kept 9 bases outside the gene matches. The CDR3 protein is CASTINRGSEKLFF. The DNA for the CDR3 is TGTGCCAGCACCATTAACAGGGGAAGTGAAAAACTGTTTTTT.

The table lists this clone with a count of one. The chain combines TRBV6-5 with TRBJ1-6; weak D call: TRBD1 (5 bases). Germline values: CDR1 MNHEY, CDR2 SVGAGI. CDR3 size: 14 residues. Trimming cost V 5 bases and J 7 bases, with 12 bases left between them. The CDR3 DNA reads as TGTGCCAGCAGTAAGGCTGGGGGGAATTCACCCCTCCACTTT. This translates into CASSKAGGNSPLHF.

The V and J genes are TRBV5-1 and TRBJ1-3, with D hard to call. The V end lost 4 bases, the J end lost 0 bases, and 8 bases lay between the germline ends. CDR1 and CDR2 from the germline V gene are SGHRS and YFSETQ. This CDR3 is built from 14 residues. CDR3 residues: CASSDGSSGNTIYF. CDR3 sequence (DNA): TGCGCCAGCAGCGACGGAAGCTCTGGAAACACCATATATTTT.

The chain is built from TRBV6-5 and TRBJ1-4; D ambiguous. V gave up 7 bases and J gave up 5 bases, with 14 bases separating them. This CDR3 has 14 residues. In germline, CDR1 is MNHEY, CDR2 SVGAGI. CDR3 in amino acids: CASTPGTRNEKLFF. CDR3 nucleotides: TGTGCCAGCACCCCCGGCACGCGAAATGAAAAACTGTTTTTT.

V and J are TRBV25-1 and TRBJ1-2; D is possibly TRBD1 (5 bases). The V end lost 1 base, the J end lost 2 bases, and 8 bases lay between the germline ends. In germline, CDR1 is MGHDK, CDR2 SYGVNS. The CDR3 has 14 amino acids. This CDR3 is CASSEWRGNYGYTF. DNA for the CDR3: TGTGCCAGCAGTGAATGGCGGGGCAACTATGGCTACACCTTC.

The chain has TRBV18 and TRBJ1-3; possibly TRBD1 for D (6 bases). The length of the CDR3 is 16 residues. V lost 2 bases to trimming and J lost 0 bases, with 11 bases between them. Germline CDR1 reads KGHSH; CDR2 reads LQKENI. CDR3 residues: CASSPSGGPSGNTIYF. In DNA, the CDR3 is TGTGCCAGCTCACCATCCGGGGGGCCCTCTGGAAACACCATATATTTT.

The J gene is TRBJ2-3, the V gene TRBV10-1; possibly TRBD1 or TRBD2 for D (5 bases each). The CDR3 sequence is 14 residues long. CDR1 WNHNN and CDR2 SYGVQD come from the germline V gene (reference sequence). Deletions cut 3 bases from V and 4 bases from J, with 11 bases between. The CDR3 DNA reads TGCGCCAGCAGTGATGGGGGAGCGGCAGATACGCAGTATTTT. Translating gives CASSDGGAADTQYF.

This clone showed up just a few times. The V and J genes are TRBV9 and TRBJ2-7, with TRBD1 identical over 12 bases. CDR1 and CDR2 (germline): SGDLS, YYNGEE. This CDR3 spans 15 amino acids. V trimming: 0 bases; J trimming: 6 bases; junction bases outside the gene matches: 4. This CDR3 reads CASSVEGTGGGEQYF. The CDR3 bases are TGTGCCAGCAGCGTAGAGGGGACAGGGGGCGGCGAGCAGTACTTC.

In this sample, this clone turned up a few times. This chain links TRBV6-4 with TRBJ2-1, with D possibly being TRBD2 (5 bases). V lost 2 bases and J lost 5, with 13 bases in between. CDR1 and CDR2 from the germline V gene are MRHNA and SNTAGT. The CDR3 consists of 15 residues. CDR3 loop: CASSDRPDFDNEQFF. DNA of the CDR3: TGTGCCAGCAGTGACCGTCCGGACTTCGACAATGAGCAGTTCTTC.

The CDR3 protein is CASSFGTSGGAKEQYF. In nucleotides, the CDR3 is TGTGCCAGCAGCTTCGGGACTAGCGGGGGGGCCAAAGAGCAGTACTTC. The chain recombines TRBV5-4 with TRBJ2-7, with 16 bases lining up with TRBD2. Unmatched junction bases numbered 6, after V lost 2 bases and J lost 7 bases. Germline CDR1 reads SGHNT; CDR2 reads YYREEE (reference sequence). CDR3 length: 16 residues.

The genes are TRBV5-1 and TRBJ1-2, with D possibly TRBD1 on 5 matching bases. The germline CDR1 and CDR2 sequences are SGHRS and YFSETQ. Trimming removed 6 bases from V and 8 bases from J, with 20 bases in between. The CDR3 loop spans 14 amino acids. CDR3 loop: CASILNPGPDGYTF. In DNA form, the CDR3 reads TGCGCCAGCATCCTAAACCCAGGGCCTGACGGCTACACCTTC.

V and J are TRBV15 and TRBJ2-2, with D perhaps TRBD1 (6 bases). The CDR3 length is 16 residues. V shed 0 bases and J shed 1 base, with 9 bases lying between them. Germline V gene lookup returns CDR1 LNHNV and CDR2 YYDKDF (reference sequence). The CDR3 is CATSREDSVNTGELFF. CDR3 nucleotides: TGTGCCACCAGCAGAGAGGACAGCGTGAACACCGGGGAGCTGTTTTTT.

The chain combines TRBV28 with TRBJ1-5; D is unresolved. V was pared by 5 bases and J by 6 bases, with 8 bases between. Per germline, CDR1 MDHEN and CDR2 SYDVKM. The CDR3 is 12 amino acids. The CDR3 nucleotides are TGTGCCAGCAGTCCCGGAGGTCAGCCCCAGCATTTT. It encodes CASSPGGQPQHF.

This clone was seen once. The chain is built from TRBV6-4 and TRBJ2-3, with TRBD2 identical over 14 bases. This CDR3 has 15 amino acids. The ends lost 9 bases at V and 6 bases at J; junction bases unmatched: 8. Germline V gene sequence: CDR1 MRHNA, CDR2 SNTAGT. CDR3 residues: CASRLAGGPLDTQYF. For the CDR3, the DNA is TGTGCCAGTCGACTAGCGGGAGGGCCATTGGATACGCAGTATTTT.

The gene calls are TRBV10-2 and TRBJ1-1, with D uncertain. The CDR3 runs 12 residues. V was shortened by 0 bases and J by 4 bases, with 3 bases between the two germline ends. CDR1 is WSHSY and CDR2 is SAAADI in the germline V gene. CDR3 in DNA: TGCGCCAGCAGTGAGTCTACCACTGAAGCTTTCTTT. Its protein product is CASSESTTEAFF.

The chain couples TRBV10-3 to TRBJ1-4, with unresolved D. V lost 2 bases and J lost 4, with 5 bases in between. Per the germline V gene, CDR1 is ENHRY and CDR2 is SYGVKD. The CDR3 length is 13 residues. CDR3 nucleotides: TGTGCCATCAGTGAGGAAAATAATGAAAAACTGTTTTTT. Translated, it gives CAISEENNEKLFF.

The chain couples TRBV9 to TRBJ1-6; possible D gene TRBD1, 5 bases. Trimming took off 3 bases at V and 10 bases at J, with 14 bases between the two ends. The CDR3 has 14 residues. The germline V gene encodes CDR1 SGDLS and CDR2 YYNGEE. This chain's CDR3 is CASSARVVESPLHF. As DNA, the CDR3 is TGTGCCAGCAGCGCCAGGGTTGTTGAATCACCCCTCCACTTT.

DNA for the CDR3: TGTGCCAGCAGCTTCACAGGGAGCGGTTACGAGCAGTACTTC. It yields the protein CASSFTGSGYEQYF. The chain employs TRBV5-6 and TRBJ2-7; tentative D call: TRBD1 (6 bases). Germline V lookup: CDR1 SGHDT, CDR2 YYEEEE. The CDR3 has 14 residues. V was clipped by 2 bases and J by 4 bases, with 13 bases between them.

The chain links TRBV5-1 to TRBJ2-5, with 9 bases aligning to TRBD1. This CDR3 is 14 amino acids long. Germline V gene data show CDR1 as SGHRS and CDR2 as YFSETQ. Trimming cost V 3 bases and J 5 bases; bases outside gene matches: 5. The CDR3 nucleotides are TGCGCCAGCAGCTGGAACAGGGGGCTGGAGACCCAGTACTTC. Translated, it gives CASSWNRGLETQYF.

V is TRBV5-4 and J is TRBJ2-3, with a possible D match to TRBD1 (5 bases). This CDR3 is built from 14 residues. CDR1 is SGHNT and CDR2 is YYREEE in the germline V gene (reference sequence). V lost 0 bases to trimming and J lost 2 bases, with 7 bases between them. In DNA form, the CDR3 reads TGTGCCAGCAGCTTGGCGACAGCCACAGATACGCAGTATTTT. Protein sequence: CASSLATATDTQYF.

This chain joins TRBV29-1 and TRBJ1-2; D may be TRBD1 (6 bases). Germline CDR1 reads SQVTM; CDR2 reads ANQGSEA. The CDR3 contains 12 residues. The germline V and J ends were trimmed by 4 bases and 4 bases, with 10 bases remaining between them. CDR3 region: CSVVDSSYGYTF. The CDR3 DNA reads as TGCAGCGTTGTGGACAGTTCCTATGGCTACACCTTC.